The 18 T cell receptor beta chains in this list originate from one sample, sequenced in a study of blood T cell repertoires in COVID-19. Using immunoSEQ multiplex PCR, the repertoire was profiled, and TCRdb retains in-frame clones only, with some absent. The data show about 280,000 clones, more than 75% seen once. Specimen: peripheral blood. All receptors come from a middle-aged man with active or convalescent COVID-19.

V gene TRBV27 combines with J gene TRBJ2-1; the match to TRBD2 covers 7 bases. Looked up from germline, CDR1 is MNHEY and CDR2 is SMNVEV (reference sequence). The CDR3 consists of 17 residues. The trim removed 4 bases at V and 0 bases at J, leaving 9 bases unmatched. CDR3 sequence: CASSSQQRGYSYNEQFF. CDR3 sequence (DNA): TGTGCCAGCAGTTCGCAACAGCGGGGCTACTCCTACAATGAGCAGTTCTTC.

The rearrangement joins TRBV11-2 to TRBJ1-1; TRBD1 agrees at 9 bases. The CDR3 is made up of 14 amino acids. V dropped 2 bases and J dropped 6; count of bases not matched to a gene: 4. Germline CDR1 SGHAT, CDR2 FQNNGV. CDR3 sequence (DNA): TGTGCCAGCAGCTTATACAGGGGGCAGGCTGAAGCTTTCTTT. Translated, it gives CASSLYRGQAEAFF.

The chain carries TRBV30 and TRBJ2-2, with TRBD1 as a possible D gene (6 bases). V shed 8 bases and J shed 4 bases, with 14 bases lying between them. CDR3 size: 13 residues. CDR1 GTSNPN and CDR2 SVGIG come from the germline V gene (reference sequence). CDR3 coding DNA: TGTGCCCAGGGGCGTGAACTCACCGGGGAGCTGTTTTTT. Translating it yields CAQGRELTGELFF.

This clone was detected once. This rearrangement joins TRBV5-1 to TRBJ2-7; maybe TRBD2 (5 bases). Between the trimmed V and J ends, which lost 3 bases and 3 bases, there was a span of 13 bases. The V gene's germline CDR1 is SGHRS and CDR2 YFSETQ. This CDR3 spans 14 amino acids. CDR3 sequence reads: CASSWPTEVYEQYF. The CDR3 DNA sequence: TGCGCCAGCAGCTGGCCCACGGAGGTCTACGAGCAGTACTTC.

This sequence joins TRBV7-9 and TRBJ2-1, with 14 bases lining up with TRBD2. This CDR3 region has 16 residues. Germline loops: CDR1 SEHNR, CDR2 FQNEAQ (reference sequence). Trimming cost V 5 bases and J 3 bases; bases outside gene matches: 3. The CDR3 reads CASSGGTSGSYNEQFF. The CDR3 DNA reads TGTGCCAGCAGCGGAGGGACTAGCGGGAGCTACAATGAGCAGTTCTTC.

V is TRBV7-9 and J is TRBJ2-7; a possible D gene is TRBD1 (7 bases). Germline V gene data show CDR1 as SEHNR and CDR2 as FQNEAQ (reference sequence). The CDR3 runs to 14 residues. Trimming shortened V by 5 bases and J by 0 bases, and 11 bases separated the two germline ends. This chain's CDR3 is CASSAGQYSYEQYF. CDR3 nucleotides: TGTGCCAGCAGCGCGGGACAGTACTCCTACGAGCAGTACTTC.

The chain joins TRBV2 to TRBJ1-3; D is undetermined. This CDR3 has 14 residues. CDR1 and CDR2 from the germline V gene are SNHLY and FYNNEI. Trimming shortened V by 4 bases and J by 0 bases, and 7 bases separated the two germline ends. CDR3 loop: CASSVETSGNTIYF. The CDR3 region has the DNA TGTGCCAGCAGTGTGGAGACCTCTGGAAACACCATATATTTT.

The genes are TRBV25-1 and TRBJ2-2; the match to TRBD2 covers 14 bases. The germline gives CDR1 MGHDK, CDR2 SYGVNS. The CDR3 covers 18 residues. Trimming took 3 bases from V and 2 from J; bases not matched to a gene: 5. CDR3 sequence reads: CASSDQGLAGDNTGELFF. CDR3 DNA: TGTGCCAGCAGTGACCAGGGACTAGCGGGGGACAACACCGGGGAGCTGTTTTTT.

The CDR3 nucleotides are TGCGCCAGCAGCTTATGGACAGGGCTTCAGAAAGAGACCCAGTACTTC. Its protein product is CASSLWTGLQKETQYF. The chain combines TRBV5-1 with TRBJ2-5, with 8 bases aligning to TRBD1. V was pared by 2 bases and J by 3 bases, with 9 bases of the junction left unmatched. The CDR3 extends over 16 amino acids. The germline V gene has CDR1 SGHRS and CDR2 YFSETQ.

The chain has TRBV7-9 and TRBJ2-7, with TRBD1 matching 9 bases. CDR1 and CDR2 from the germline V gene are SEHNR and FQNEAQ (reference sequence). Trimming took 1 base from V and 5 from J; bases not matched to a gene: 9. This CDR3 spans 16 amino acids. CDR3 sequence reads: CASSLDSGQGRDEQYF. CDR3 in DNA: TGTGCCAGCAGCTTAGACTCGGGACAGGGTAGGGACGAGCAGTACTTC.

This chain joins TRBV3-1 (or the pseudogene TRBV3-2) and TRBJ2-3; a possible D gene is TRBD1 (5 bases). The CDR3 loop spans 16 amino acids. Germline assignment: CDR1 LGHDT and CDR2 YNNKEL (reference sequence). The germline V and J ends were trimmed by 5 bases and 6 bases, with 21 bases remaining between them. CDR3 in DNA: TGTGCCAGCAGCGGGGATCTTACAGGTGCCGGGGATACGCAGTATTTT. It encodes CASSGDLTGAGDTQYF.

A few counts support this clone. The rearrangement links TRBV2 to TRBJ1-5; D is possibly TRBD1 (5 bases). This CDR3 spans 14 amino acids. Deletions cut 6 bases from V and 3 bases from J, with 12 bases between. Germline CDR1 and CDR2: SNHLY and FYNNEI. The CDR3 DNA follows: TGTGCCAGCAGCTTACTTGGGGCCAATCAGCCCCAGCATTTT. It is translated as CASSLLGANQPQHF.

The chain combines TRBV18 with TRBJ1-3; a possible D gene is TRBD1 (6 bases). This CDR3 is 13 amino acids long. Deletions cut 3 bases from V and 7 bases from J, with 10 bases between. CDR1 and CDR2 from the germline V gene are KGHSH and LQKENI. CDR3 loop: CASSPSDRNTIYF. CDR3 DNA: TGTGCCAGCTCACCTTCCGACAGGAACACCATATATTTT.

The J gene is TRBJ1-3, the V gene TRBV6-6; TRBD1 matches 10 bases. CDR3 length equals 20 residues. With 6 bases clipped from V and 0 bases from J, the junction kept 17 bases outside the gene matches. Per the germline V gene, CDR1 is MNHNY and CDR2 is SVGAGI (reference sequence). Here the CDR3 reads CASSVLGATGGLFSGNTIYF. The CDR3 DNA follows: TGTGCCAGCAGCGTCCTCGGAGCGACAGGGGGCCTTTTCTCTGGAAACACCATATATTTT.

This chain joins TRBV11-3 and TRBJ2-3; the match to TRBD1 covers 9 bases. This CDR3 has 16 amino acids. With V trimmed by 1 base and J by 3 bases, 5 bases remained unmatched. Germline loops: CDR1 SGHNT, CDR2 YENEEA. Written as DNA, the CDR3 is TGTGCCAGCAGCTTAGCGGGGACAGGGAGGACAGATACGCAGTATTTT. Translated, it gives CASSLAGTGRTDTQYF.

The chain is built from TRBV20-1 and TRBJ2-5; D gene ambiguous. The germline gives CDR1 DFQATT, CDR2 SNEGSKA (reference sequence). V lost 6 bases, J lost 5 bases, and 10 bases lay in between. The CDR3 is 11 amino acids. The CDR3 spells CSAAVGETQYF. CDR3 in DNA: TGCAGTGCCGCGGTGGGTGAGACCCAGTACTTC.

The chain carries TRBV6-5 and TRBJ1-6; D gene unclear. Germline-derived CDR1 and CDR2 are MNHEY and SVGAGI. The CDR3 spans 14 residues. Between the trimmed V and J ends, which lost 2 bases and 3 bases, there was a span of 5 bases. The CDR3 DNA follows: TGTGCCAGCAGTTACCTAGGCTATAATTCACCCCTCCACTTT. It is translated as CASSYLGYNSPLHF.

The chain couples TRBV19 to TRBJ1-6, with D possibly matching TRBD1 (5 bases). The germline CDR1 and CDR2 sequences are LNHDA and SQIVND (reference sequence). The length of the CDR3 is 13 residues. Trimming left V 6 bases short and J 5 bases short, with 8 bases between. The CDR3 loop is CASRGVDNSPLHF. DNA of the CDR3: TGTGCCAGTAGAGGGGTAGATAATTCACCCCTCCACTTT.